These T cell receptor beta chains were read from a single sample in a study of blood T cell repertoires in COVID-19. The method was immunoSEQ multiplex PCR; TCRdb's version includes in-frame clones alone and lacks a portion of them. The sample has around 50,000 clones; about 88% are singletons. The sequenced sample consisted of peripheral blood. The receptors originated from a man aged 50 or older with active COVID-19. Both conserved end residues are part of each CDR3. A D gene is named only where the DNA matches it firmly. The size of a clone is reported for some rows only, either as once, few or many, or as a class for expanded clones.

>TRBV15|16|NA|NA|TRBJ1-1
TGTGCCACCAGCAGAGATGGGGGACACCAAAACACTGAAGCTTTCTTT
CATSRDGGHQNTEAFF
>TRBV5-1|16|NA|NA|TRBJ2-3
TGCGCCAGCAGCCCCCAAGCGGGTATAAGCACAGATACGCAGTATTTT
CASSPQAGISTDTQYF
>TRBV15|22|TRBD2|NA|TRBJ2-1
TGTGCCACCAGCATTTATCCAGGGACAGGCTATACTAGCGGGAGAGGTAGGAATGAGCAGTTCTTC
CATSIYPGTGYTSGRGRNEQFF
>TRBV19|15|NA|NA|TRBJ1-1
TGTGCCAGTAGTCCCTTAGGCAAAGAGGACACTGAAGCTTTCTTT
CASSPLGKEDTEAFF
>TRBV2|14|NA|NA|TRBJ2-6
TGTGCCAGCAGTGCAGGGGTTGGGGCCAACGTCCTGACTTTC
CASSAGVGANVLTF
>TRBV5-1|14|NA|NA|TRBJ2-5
TGCGCCAGCAGCTGGGAGACAGGACGGGAGACCCAGTACTTC
CASSWETGRETQYF
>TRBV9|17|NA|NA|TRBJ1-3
TGTGCCAGCAGCTATTCACCTAGGGGGATCTCTGGAAACACCATATATTTT
CASSYSPRGISGNTIYF
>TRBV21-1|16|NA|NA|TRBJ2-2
TGTGCCAGCAGCAAAGTGGCGGGAGTATGGACCGGGGAGCTGTTTTTT
CASSKVAGVWTGELFF
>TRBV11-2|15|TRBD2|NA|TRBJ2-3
TGTGCCAGCAGCCCGGGACTAGCGGGAGGAGATACGCAGTATTTT
CASSPGLAGGDTQYF
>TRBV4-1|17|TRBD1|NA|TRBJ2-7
TGCGCCAGCAGCCTGACGCTGACAGGGCGTTATAACTACGAGCAGTACTTC
CASSLTLTGRYNYEQYF
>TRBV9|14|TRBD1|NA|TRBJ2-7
TGTGCCAGCAGCGCGACCGGGACAGTAGCCGAGCAGTACTTC
CASSATGTVAEQYF
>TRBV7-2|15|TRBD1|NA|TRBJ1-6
TGTGCCAGCAGCCCTAGACAGGGATTGAGTTCACCCCTCCACTTT
CASSPRQGLSSPLHF
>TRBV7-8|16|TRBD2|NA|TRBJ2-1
TGTGCCAGCAGCTTAGTTGGGCTAGCGGACTACAATGAGCAGTTCTTC
CASSLVGLADYNEQFF
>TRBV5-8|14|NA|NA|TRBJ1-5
TGTGCCAGCAGCTTGAGGAGGGAGTCTCAGCCCCAGCATTTT
CASSLRRESQPQHF
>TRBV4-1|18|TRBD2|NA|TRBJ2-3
TGCGCCAGCAGTCTCAGGGATAATCGCGGGGGGGGCACAGATACGCAGTATTTT
CASSLRDNRGGGTDTQYF
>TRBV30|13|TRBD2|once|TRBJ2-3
TGTGCCTGGAGTGCAGGGAGGGCAGATACGCAGTATTTT
CAWSAGRADTQYF
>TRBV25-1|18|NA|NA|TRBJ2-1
TGTGCCAGCAGTGATAATCAGGGCCTCGTCGGACGGTACAATGAGCAGTTCTTC
CASSDNQGLVGRYNEQFF
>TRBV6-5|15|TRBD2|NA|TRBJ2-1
TGTGCCACACGAAGGGCGGGGGGGCCTTTTAATGAGCAGTTCTTC
CATRRAGGPFNEQFF
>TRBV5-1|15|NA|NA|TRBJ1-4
TGCGCCAGCAGCGTCTACGGGACAACTAATGAAAAACTGTTTTTT
CASSVYGTTNEKLFF
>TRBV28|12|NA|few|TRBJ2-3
TGTGCCAGCAGTCCCTCTGAGCATACGCAGTATTTT
CASSPSEHTQYF
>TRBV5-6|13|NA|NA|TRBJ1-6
TGTGCCAGCAGCTTGCCAGATAATTCACCCCTCCACTTT
CASSLPDNSPLHF
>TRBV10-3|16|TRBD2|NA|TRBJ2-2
TGTGCCATCAGCGAGACTAGCGGGAGGACGACCGGGGAGCTGTTTTTT
CAISETSGRTTGELFF
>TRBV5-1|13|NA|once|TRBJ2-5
TGCGCCAGCAGCTCTACAGGGACCGAGACCCAGTACTTC
CASSSTGTETQYF
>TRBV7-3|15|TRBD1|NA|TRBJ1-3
TGTGCCAGCAGGTGGACAGGGCGCTCTGGAAACACCATATATTTT
CASRWTGRSGNTIYF
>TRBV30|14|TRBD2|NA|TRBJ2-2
TGTGCCTGGAGATTGGCGGGAGGAACCGGGGAGCTGTTTTTT
CAWRLAGGTGELFF
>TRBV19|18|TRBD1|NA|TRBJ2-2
TGTGCCAGTAGTCTAAACCTGCGAGTGGGACAGGGTGGCGGGGAGCTGTTTTTT
CASSLNLRVGQGGGELFF
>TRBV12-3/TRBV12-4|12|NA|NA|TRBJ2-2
TGTGCCAGCAGCCAAGGGGGCGGGGAGCTGTTTTTT
CASSQGGGELFF
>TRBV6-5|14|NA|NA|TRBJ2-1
TGTGCCAGCAGTACAGGGAGCTCCTACAATGAGCAGTTCTTC
CASSTGSSYNEQFF
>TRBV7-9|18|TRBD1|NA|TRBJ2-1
TGTGCCAGCAGCCATCCCGGACAGGGGAAGAGCTCCTACAATGAGCAGTTCTTC
CASSHPGQGKSSYNEQFF
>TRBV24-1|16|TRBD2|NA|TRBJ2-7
TGTGCCACCAGTGATCCGGGAGGGCCTAAAGCCTACGAGCAGTACTTC
CATSDPGGPKAYEQYF
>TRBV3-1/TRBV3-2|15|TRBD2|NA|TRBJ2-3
TGTGCCAGCACCCGTAGCGGGGGGGCCGCAGATACGCAGTATTTT
CASTRSGGAADTQYF
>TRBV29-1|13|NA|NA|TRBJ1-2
TGCAGCGTTACCCCGACAGCTAACTATGGCTACACCTTC
CSVTPTANYGYTF
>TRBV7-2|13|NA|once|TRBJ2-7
TGTGCCAGCAGCTTACAGGGATCTAACGAGCAGTACTTC
CASSLQGSNEQYF
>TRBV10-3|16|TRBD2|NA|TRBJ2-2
TGTGCCATCAGCGGGACTAGCGGGGCGAACACCGGGGAGCTGTTTTTT
CAISGTSGANTGELFF
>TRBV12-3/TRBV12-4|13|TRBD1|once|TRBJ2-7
TGTGCCAGCAGGACGACAGGGGGCTTCGAGCAGTACTTC
CASRTTGGFEQYF
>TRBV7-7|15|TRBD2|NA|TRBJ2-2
TGTGCTAGCAGCTTAGCTCCGGGGGGGACCGGGGAGCTGTTTTTT
CASSLAPGGTGELFF
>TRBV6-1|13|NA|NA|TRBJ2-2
TGTGCCAGCAGTGAAGGCGGCGGGGGGGAGCTGTTTTTT
CASSEGGGGELFF
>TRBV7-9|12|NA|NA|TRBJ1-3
TGTGCCAGCAGCTTACCTACAGACACCATATATTTT
CASSLPTDTIYF
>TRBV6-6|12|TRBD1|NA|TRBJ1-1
TGCCGCACCACAGGGGGCGGCACTGAAGCTTTCTTT
CRTTGGGTEAFF
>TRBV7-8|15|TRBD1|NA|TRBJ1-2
TGTGCCAGCAGCTTGGAAGTAACAGGGGGCGATGGCTACACCTTC
CASSLEVTGGDGYTF
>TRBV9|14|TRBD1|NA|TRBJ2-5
TGTGCCAGCAGCCCGCAGGGGGCCCTTGGGACCCAGTACTTC
CASSPQGALGTQYF
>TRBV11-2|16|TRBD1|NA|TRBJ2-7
TGTGCCAGCAGCTCCGTGCAGGGACAGGGTGTCCACGAGCAGTACTTC
CASSSVQGQGVHEQYF
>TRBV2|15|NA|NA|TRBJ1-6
TGTGCCAGCAGTCGCGGGGGCGCGGAGAATTCACCCCTCCACTTT
CASSRGGAENSPLHF
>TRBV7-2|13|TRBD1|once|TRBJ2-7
TGTGCCAGCACCAATACAGGGGCCTACGAGCAGTACTTC
CASTNTGAYEQYF
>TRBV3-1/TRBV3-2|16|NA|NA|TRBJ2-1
TGTGCCAGCAGCCAAGTTAGGAGCGACGGCTACAATGAGCAGTTCTTC
CASSQVRSDGYNEQFF